This T cell receptor beta chain was observed in a study of T cell responses to AZD1222 COVID-19 vaccine. Study-level points and caveats: Rises in breadth and depth of Spike-specific TCRs came after two AZD1222 doses. Targets within unmutated variant regions were reportedly found for nearly half of spike-specific TCRs.

The J segment lost 0 bases and the V segment lost 4 bases, leaving 0 bases of the junction unmatched. The germline V gene has CDR1 MRHNA and CDR2 SNTAGT. The CDR3 consists of 14 residues. Produced via immunoSEQ multiplex PCR; TCRdb's table is partial and in-frame only. In the table there are some 100,000 clones, about 87% of which are singletons. To note about this clone: Its cognate antigen is unknown.

The material sequenced was peripheral blood, taken 28 days after the second AZD1222 dose. This clonotype originated in an adult who received the AZD1222 COVID-19 vaccine. The chain couples TRBV6-4 to TRBJ2-3, with 8 bases identical to TRBD2. The CDR3 DNA is TGTGCCAGCAGTGCTAGCGGGAGCACAGATACGCAGTATTTT. Protein product: CASSASGSTDTQYF.